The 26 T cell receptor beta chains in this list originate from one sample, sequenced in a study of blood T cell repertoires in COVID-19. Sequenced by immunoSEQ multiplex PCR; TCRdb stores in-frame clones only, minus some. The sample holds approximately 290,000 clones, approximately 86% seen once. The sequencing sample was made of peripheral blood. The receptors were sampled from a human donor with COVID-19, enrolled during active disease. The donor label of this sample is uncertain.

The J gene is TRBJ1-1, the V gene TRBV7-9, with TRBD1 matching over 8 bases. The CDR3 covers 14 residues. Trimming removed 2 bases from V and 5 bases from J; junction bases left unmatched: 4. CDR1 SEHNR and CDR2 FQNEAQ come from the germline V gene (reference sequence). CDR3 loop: CASSLRQGSTEAFF. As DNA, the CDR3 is TGTGCCAGCAGCTTAAGACAGGGGAGTACTGAAGCTTTCTTT.

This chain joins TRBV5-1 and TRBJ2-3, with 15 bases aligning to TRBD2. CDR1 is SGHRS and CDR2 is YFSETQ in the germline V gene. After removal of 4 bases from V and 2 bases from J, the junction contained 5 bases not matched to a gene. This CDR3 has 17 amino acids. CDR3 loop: CASSPGLAGGLTDTQYF. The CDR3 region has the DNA TGCGCCAGCAGCCCGGGACTAGCGGGAGGACTCACAGATACGCAGTATTTT.

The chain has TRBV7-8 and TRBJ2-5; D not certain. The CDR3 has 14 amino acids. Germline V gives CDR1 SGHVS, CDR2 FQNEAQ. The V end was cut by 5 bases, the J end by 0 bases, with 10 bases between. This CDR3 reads CASSLTVNQETQYF. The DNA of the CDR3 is TGTGCCAGCAGCCTTACAGTAAACCAAGAGACCCAGTACTTC.

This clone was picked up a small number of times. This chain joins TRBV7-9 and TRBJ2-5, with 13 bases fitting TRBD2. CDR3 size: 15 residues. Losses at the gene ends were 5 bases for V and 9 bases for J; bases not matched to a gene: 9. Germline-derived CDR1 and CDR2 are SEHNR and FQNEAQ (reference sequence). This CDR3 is CASSAMGLAGSPQYF. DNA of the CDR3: TGTGCCAGCAGCGCGATGGGACTAGCGGGGTCACCCCAGTACTTC.

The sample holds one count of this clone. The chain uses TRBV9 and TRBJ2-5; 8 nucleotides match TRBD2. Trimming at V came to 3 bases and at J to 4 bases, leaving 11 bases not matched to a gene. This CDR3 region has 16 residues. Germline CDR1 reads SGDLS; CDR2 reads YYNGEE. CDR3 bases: TGTGCCAGCAGCGGAAGAACCGGGACTAGTGTAGAGACCCAGTACTTC. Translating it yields CASSGRTGTSVETQYF. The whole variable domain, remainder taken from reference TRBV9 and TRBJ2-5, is DSGVTQTPKHLITATGQRVTLRCSPRSGDLSVYWYQQSLDQGLQFLIQYYNGEERAKGNILERFSAQQFPDLHSELNLSSLELGDSALYFCASSGRTGTSVETQYFGPGTRLLVL.

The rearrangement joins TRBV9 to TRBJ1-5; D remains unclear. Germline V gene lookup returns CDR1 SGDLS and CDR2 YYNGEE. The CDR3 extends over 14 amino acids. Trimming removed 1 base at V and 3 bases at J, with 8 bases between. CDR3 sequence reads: CASSVMPDNQPQHF. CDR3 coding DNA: TGTGCCAGCAGCGTAATGCCAGACAATCAGCCCCAGCATTTT.

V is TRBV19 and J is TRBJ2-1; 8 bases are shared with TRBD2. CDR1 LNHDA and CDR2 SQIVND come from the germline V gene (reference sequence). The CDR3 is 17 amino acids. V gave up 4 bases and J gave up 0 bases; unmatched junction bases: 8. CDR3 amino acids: CASSTRLTSGSYNEQFF. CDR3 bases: TGTGCCAGTAGTACCCGCCTTACTAGCGGCTCCTACAATGAGCAGTTCTTC.

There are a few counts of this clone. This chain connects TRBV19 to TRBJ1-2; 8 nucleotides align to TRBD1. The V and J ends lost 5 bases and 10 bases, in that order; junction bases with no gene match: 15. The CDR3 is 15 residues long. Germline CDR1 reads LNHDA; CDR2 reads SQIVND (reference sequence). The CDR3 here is CASSPHGQGPSVYTF. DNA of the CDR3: TGTGCCAGTAGTCCTCATGGACAGGGACCAAGCGTCTACACCTTC.

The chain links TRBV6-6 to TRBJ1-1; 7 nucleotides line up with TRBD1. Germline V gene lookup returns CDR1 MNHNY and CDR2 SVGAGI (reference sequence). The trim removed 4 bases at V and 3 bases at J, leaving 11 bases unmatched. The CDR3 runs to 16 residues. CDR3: CASSWSTGVGYTEAFF. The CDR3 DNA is TGTGCCAGCAGTTGGTCCACAGGGGTGGGGTACACTGAAGCTTTCTTT.

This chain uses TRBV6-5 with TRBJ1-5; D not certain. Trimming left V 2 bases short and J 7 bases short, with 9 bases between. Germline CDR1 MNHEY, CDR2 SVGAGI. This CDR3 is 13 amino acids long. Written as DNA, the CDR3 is TGTGCCAGCAGTTACGAATACAGACAGCCCCAGCATTTT. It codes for CASSYEYRQPQHF.

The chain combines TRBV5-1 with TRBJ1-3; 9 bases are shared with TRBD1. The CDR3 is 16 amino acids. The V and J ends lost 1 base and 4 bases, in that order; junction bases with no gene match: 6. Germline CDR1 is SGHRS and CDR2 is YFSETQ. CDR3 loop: CASSLSGTGTGNTIYF. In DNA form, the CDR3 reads TGCGCCAGCAGCTTGAGTGGGACAGGGACAGGAAACACCATATATTTT.

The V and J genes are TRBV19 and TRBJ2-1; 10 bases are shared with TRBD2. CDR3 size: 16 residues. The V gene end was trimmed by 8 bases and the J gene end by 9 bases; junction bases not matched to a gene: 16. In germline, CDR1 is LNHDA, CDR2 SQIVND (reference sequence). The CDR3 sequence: CASHYGASGSPTEQFF. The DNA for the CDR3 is TGTGCCAGTCACTACGGGGCTAGCGGGAGCCCCACTGAGCAGTTCTTC. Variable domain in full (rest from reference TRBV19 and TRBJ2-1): DGGITQSPKYLFRKEGQNVTLSCEQNLNHDAMYWYRQDPGQGLRLIYYSQIVNDFQKGDIAEGYSVSREKKESFPLTVTSAQKNPTAFYLCASHYGASGSPTEQFFGPGTRLTVL.

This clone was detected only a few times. CDR3 region: CASTSGQGFSPLHF. Written as DNA, the CDR3 is TGTGCCAGCACTTCGGGACAGGGATTTTCACCCCTCCACTTT. This chain connects TRBV27 to TRBJ1-6, with 9 nucleotides matching TRBD1. Germline lookup yields CDR1 MNHEY and CDR2 SMNVEV (reference sequence). The CDR3 is made up of 14 amino acids. The trim removed 7 bases at V and 9 bases at J, leaving 7 bases unmatched.

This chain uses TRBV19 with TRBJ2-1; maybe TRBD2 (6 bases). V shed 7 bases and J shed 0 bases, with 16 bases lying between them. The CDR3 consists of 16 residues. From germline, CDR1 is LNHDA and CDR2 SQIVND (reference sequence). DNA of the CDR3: TGTGCCAGTAACCCCCCGGGACTCAGCTCCTACAATGAGCAGTTCTTC. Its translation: CASNPPGLSSYNEQFF. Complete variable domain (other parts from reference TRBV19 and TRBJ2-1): DGGITQSPKYLFRKEGQNVTLSCEQNLNHDAMYWYRQDPGQGLRLIYYSQIVNDFQKGDIAEGYSVSREKKESFPLTVTSAQKNPTAFYLCASNPPGLSSYNEQFFGPGTRLTVL.

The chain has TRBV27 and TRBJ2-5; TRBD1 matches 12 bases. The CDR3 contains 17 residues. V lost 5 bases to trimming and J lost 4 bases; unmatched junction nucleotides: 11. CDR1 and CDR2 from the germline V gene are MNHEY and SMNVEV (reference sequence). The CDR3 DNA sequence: TGTGCCAGCAGTAAAGGGACAGGGGGCTCACGGGGAGAGACCCAGTACTTC. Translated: CASSKGTGGSRGETQYF.

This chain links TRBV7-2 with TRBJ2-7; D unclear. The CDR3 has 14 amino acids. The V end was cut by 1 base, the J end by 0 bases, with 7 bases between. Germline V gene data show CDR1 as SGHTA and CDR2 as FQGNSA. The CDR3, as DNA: TGTGCCAGCAGCTTAGGGCACGCCTCCTACGAGCAGTACTTC. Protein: CASSLGHASYEQYF.

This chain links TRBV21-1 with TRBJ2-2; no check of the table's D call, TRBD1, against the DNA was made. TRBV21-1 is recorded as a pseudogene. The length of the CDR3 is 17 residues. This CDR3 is CASSNGRDSSNTGELFF. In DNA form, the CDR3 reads TGTGCCAGCAGCAATGGCCGGGACAGCTCGAACACCGGGGAGCTGTTTTTT.

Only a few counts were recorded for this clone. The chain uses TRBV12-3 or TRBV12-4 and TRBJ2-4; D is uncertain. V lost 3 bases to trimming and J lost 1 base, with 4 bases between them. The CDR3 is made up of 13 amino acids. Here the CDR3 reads CASSFMAKNIQYF. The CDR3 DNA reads TGTGCCAGCAGTTTTATGGCCAAAAACATTCAGTACTTC.

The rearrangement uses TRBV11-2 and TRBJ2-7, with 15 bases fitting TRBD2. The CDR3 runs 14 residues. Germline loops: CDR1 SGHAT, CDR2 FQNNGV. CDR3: CASSVGLAGGPPTV. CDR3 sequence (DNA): TGTGCCAGCAGCGTGGGACTAGCGGGAGGTCCCCCTACGGTT.

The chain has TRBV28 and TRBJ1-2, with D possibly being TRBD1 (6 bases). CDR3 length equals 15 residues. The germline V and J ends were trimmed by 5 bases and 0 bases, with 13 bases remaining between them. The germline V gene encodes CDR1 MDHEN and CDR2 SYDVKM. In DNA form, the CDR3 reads TGTGCCAGCAGTGCAACAGGGATAGCTAACTATGGCTACACCTTC. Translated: CASSATGIANYGYTF.

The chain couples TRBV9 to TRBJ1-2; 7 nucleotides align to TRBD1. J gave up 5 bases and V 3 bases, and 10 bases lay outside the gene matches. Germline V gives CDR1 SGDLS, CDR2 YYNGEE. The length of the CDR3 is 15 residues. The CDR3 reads CASSEGQGGPYGYTF. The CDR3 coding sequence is TGTGCCAGCAGCGAAGGGCAGGGGGGACCTTATGGCTACACCTTC. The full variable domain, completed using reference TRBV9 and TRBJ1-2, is DSGVTQTPKHLITATGQRVTLRCSPRSGDLSVYWYQQSLDQGLQFLIQYYNGEERAKGNILERFSAQQFPDLHSELNLSSLELGDSALYFCASSEGQGGPYGYTFGSGTRLTVV.

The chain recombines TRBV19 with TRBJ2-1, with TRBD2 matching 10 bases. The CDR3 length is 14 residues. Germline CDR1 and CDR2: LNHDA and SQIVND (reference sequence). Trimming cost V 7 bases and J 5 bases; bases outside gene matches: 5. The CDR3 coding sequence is TGTGCCAGTACCCCTAGCGGGGGAAACAATGAGCAGTTCTTC. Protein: CASTPSGGNNEQFF.

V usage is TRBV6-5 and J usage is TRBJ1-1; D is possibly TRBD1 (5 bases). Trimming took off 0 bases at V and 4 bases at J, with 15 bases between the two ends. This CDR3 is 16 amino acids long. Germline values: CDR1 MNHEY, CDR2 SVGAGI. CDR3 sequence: CASSYSRGAGVTEAFF. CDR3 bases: TGTGCCAGCAGTTACTCGAGAGGGGCGGGAGTCACTGAAGCTTTCTTT.

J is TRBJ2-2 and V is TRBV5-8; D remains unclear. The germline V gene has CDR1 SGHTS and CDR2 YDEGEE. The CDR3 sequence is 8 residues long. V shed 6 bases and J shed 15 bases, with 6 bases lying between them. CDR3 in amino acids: CASNSVFF. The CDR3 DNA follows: TGTGCCAGCAACTCGGTGTTTTTT.

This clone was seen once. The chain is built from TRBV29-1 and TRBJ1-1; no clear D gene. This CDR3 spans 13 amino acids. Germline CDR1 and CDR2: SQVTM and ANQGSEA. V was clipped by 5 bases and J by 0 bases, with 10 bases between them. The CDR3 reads CSVRPGMNTEAFF. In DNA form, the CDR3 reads TGCAGCGTTAGGCCAGGAATGAACACTGAAGCTTTCTTT.

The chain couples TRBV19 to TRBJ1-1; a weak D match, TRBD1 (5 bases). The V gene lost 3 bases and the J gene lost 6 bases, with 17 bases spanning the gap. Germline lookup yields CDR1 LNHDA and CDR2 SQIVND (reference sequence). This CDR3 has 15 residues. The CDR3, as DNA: TGTGCCAGTAGTATCCAAAGCAGGGCTAGCGCTGAAGCTTTCTTT. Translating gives CASSIQSRASAEAFF.